This TCR beta chain originates from a study of beta chain features in type 1 diabetes. Every bit of the isolated RNA underwent reverse transcription, so sequencing read expressed TCRB transcripts. Produced via immunoSEQ multiplex PCR; TCRdb's table is partial and in-frame only. The sample has nearly 250,000 clones, roughly an eighth seen once. Study-level findings and limits: Possibly, sequencing cDNA over-represented cells that had high TCR expression levels. For patients, the naive, central memory and Treg TCRB repertoires appeared more alike than for healthy donors. Moderate but significant shortening of TCRB CDR3s was recorded in all four CD4+ subsets from Type 1 diabetes patients.

Sorted populations all had greater than 98% purity. CDR1 is SEHNR and CDR2 is FQNEAQ in the germline V gene (reference sequence). The trim removed 4 bases at V and 9 bases at J, leaving 11 bases unmatched. The CDR3 totals 15 residues. This clone was seen a handful of times. What it binds is not known. Source material: naive CD4+ T cells from blood. V gene TRBV7-9 combines with J gene TRBJ2-7; 11 positions match TRBD1. The sequence derives from a woman in her thirties or forties in good health. Here the CDR3 reads CASSYTGTGGKVQYF. DNA for the CDR3: TGTGCCAGCAGCTATACCGGGACAGGGGGTAAGGTGCAGTACTTC.